The TCR beta chain under discussion was sequenced for a study of T cell repertoires in cytomegalovirus infection. This clonotype was detected ten times or more. CDR1 and CDR2 (germline): SGHTA, FQGNSA. CDR3 length: 13 residues. The V gene end was trimmed by 5 bases and the J gene end by 4 bases; junction bases not matched to a gene: 4. TCRdb used MiXCR to reprocess the reads, holding one entry per CDR3 protein. The repertoire includes about 180,000 distinct CDR3 sequences, 13% to 15% of them detected once, and 20% to 30% sits in the top ten. The sequence was collected from a human donor in good health (CMV status not recorded). Some clones in this sample may be carry-over from other donors' samples. The rearrangement links TRBV7-2 to TRBJ1-1; 7 nucleotides agree with TRBD1. Sequenced sample: PBMCs. CDR3 amino acids: CASSDRVGTEAFF. The CDR3 coding sequence is TGTGCCAGCAGCGACAGGGTTGGCACTGAAGCTTTCTTT.